This T cell receptor (beta chain) originates from a study of blood T cell repertoires in COVID-19. At the level of the study: Sites in the United States, Italy and Spain provided acute and convalescent COVID-19 samples.

This clone was counted only a few times. Trimming removed 5 bases at V and 0 bases at J, with 23 bases between. Germline V lookup: CDR1 SEHNR, CDR2 FQNEAQ (reference sequence). The CDR3 spans 19 residues. Assay used: immunoSEQ multiplex PCR; TCRdb lists only in-frame clones, some missing. The profile covers roughly 54,000 clones, with around four fifths appearing a single time and about 3% taken by the ten largest. Input material: peripheral blood. The sequence derives from a man aged 50 or older with acute or convalescent COVID-19. V is TRBV7-9 and J is TRBJ1-3; perhaps TRBD1 as D (6 bases). This CDR3 reads CASSRAGGTGGPSGNTIYF. In nucleotides, the CDR3 is TGTGCCAGCAGCCGGGCCGGGGGAACGGGGGGCCCCTCTGGAAACACCATATATTTT. The full variable domain, its missing parts supplied by reference TRBV7-9 and TRBJ1-3, is DTGVSQNPRHKITKRGQNVTFRCDPISEHNRLYWYRQTLGQGPEFLTYFQNEAQLEKSRLLSDRFSAERPKGSFSTLEIQRTEQGDSAMYLCASSRAGGTGGPSGNTIYFGEGSWLTVV.